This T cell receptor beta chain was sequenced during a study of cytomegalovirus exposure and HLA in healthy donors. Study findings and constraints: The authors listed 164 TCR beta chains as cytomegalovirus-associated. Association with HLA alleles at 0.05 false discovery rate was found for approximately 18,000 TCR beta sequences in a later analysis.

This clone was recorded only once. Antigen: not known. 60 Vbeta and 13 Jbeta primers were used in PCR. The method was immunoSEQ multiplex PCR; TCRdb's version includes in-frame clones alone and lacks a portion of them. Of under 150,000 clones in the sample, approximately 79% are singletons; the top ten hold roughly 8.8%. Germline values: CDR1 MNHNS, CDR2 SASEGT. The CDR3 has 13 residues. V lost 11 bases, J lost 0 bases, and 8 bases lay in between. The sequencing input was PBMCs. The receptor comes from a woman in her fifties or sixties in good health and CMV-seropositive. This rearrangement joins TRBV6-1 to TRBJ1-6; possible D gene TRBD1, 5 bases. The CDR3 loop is CAGHGSYNSPLHF. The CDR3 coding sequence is TGTGCCGGACATGGCTCCTATAATTCACCCCTCCACTTT.